Following are 20 T cell receptor beta chains from one sample sequenced in a study of OX40 agonist ivuxolimab in advanced cancers. Sequenced by immunoSEQ multiplex PCR; TCRdb stores in-frame clones only, minus some. The sample has about 120,000 clones, 85% to 90% seen once. Sequencing was performed on CD4+ or CD8+ T cells sorted from blood, taken in a trial of the OX40 agonist ivuxolimab. These receptors all stem from an adult with an advanced solid tumor such as melanoma, head and neck, liver or kidney cancer.

The chain carries TRBV4-1 and TRBJ1-5; maybe TRBD1 (5 bases). CDR1 MGHRA and CDR2 YSYEKL come from the germline V gene. V gave up 0 bases and J gave up 4 bases, with 13 bases separating them. This CDR3 contains 16 residues. The CDR3 loop is CASSQDRARANQPQHF. CDR3 coding DNA: TGCGCCAGCAGCCAAGATAGGGCCAGGGCGAATCAGCCCCAGCATTTT.

The chain uses TRBV6-5 and TRBJ2-5; tentative D call: TRBD2 (6 bases). The V gene lost 5 bases and the J gene lost 4 bases, with 17 bases spanning the gap. The length of the CDR3 is 15 residues. In germline, CDR1 is MNHEY, CDR2 SVGAGI. Here the CDR3 DNA reads TGTGCCAGCAGTCTCGGGGGAGGTCGGGGAGAGACCCAGTACTTC. Translating gives CASSLGGGRGETQYF.

The chain is built from TRBV2 and TRBJ2-1, with 7 bases aligning to TRBD1. The J segment lost 2 bases and the V segment lost 7 bases, leaving 8 bases of the junction unmatched. Germline lookup yields CDR1 SNHLY and CDR2 FYNNEI. The CDR3 spans 15 residues. The CDR3 DNA follows: TGTGCCAGCACTCCTCCGGGACAGACCTACAATGAGCAGTTCTTC. As protein: CASTPPGQTYNEQFF.

The V and J genes are TRBV2 and TRBJ2-5; 12 positions agree with TRBD2. The CDR3 length is 15 residues. Germline V gene sequence: CDR1 SNHLY, CDR2 FYNNEI. V lost 4 bases and J lost 4; bases outside the gene matches: 4. DNA for the CDR3: TGTGCCAGCAGTGTGCTAGCGGGGGGGCGAGAGACCCAGTACTTC. It is translated as CASSVLAGGRETQYF.

The chain recombines TRBV10-3 with TRBJ2-1, with 9 bases lining up with TRBD2. V lost 10 bases, J lost 1 base, and 8 bases stayed unmatched. Germline V gene sequence: CDR1 ENHRY, CDR2 SYGVKD. CDR3 length: 15 residues. The CDR3 DNA sequence: TGTGCCAGCCGGCCTAGCGGGGTTTCCTACAATGAGCAGTTCTTC. Residues: CASRPSGVSYNEQFF.

The gene calls are TRBV30 and TRBJ2-7; a possible D gene is TRBD1 (6 bases). V was cut by 4 bases and J by 3 bases, with 10 bases left in between. CDR1 is GTSNPN and CDR2 is SVGIG in the germline V gene (reference sequence). The CDR3 covers 12 residues. For the CDR3, the DNA is TGTGCCTGGAACAGGGACCTCTACGAGCAGTACTTC. Translating it yields CAWNRDLYEQYF.

This rearrangement joins TRBV10-1 to TRBJ2-5; D uncertain. From germline, CDR1 is WNHNN and CDR2 SYGVQD (reference sequence). This CDR3 contains 13 residues. V was pared by 6 bases and J by 0 bases, with 8 bases between. The CDR3 is CASSPSYQETQYF. The CDR3 DNA reads TGCGCCAGCAGCCCATCGTACCAAGAGACCCAGTACTTC.

V usage is TRBV4-2 and J usage is TRBJ2-3; TRBD2 matches at 13 bases. Germline CDR1 and CDR2: LGHNA and YNFKEQ. The V and J ends lost 5 bases and 9 bases, in that order; junction bases with no gene match: 5. CDR3 length: 14 amino acids. The CDR3, as DNA: TGTGCCAGCAGCTCCGGACTAGCGGGGGTGACGCAGTATTTT. It translates to CASSSGLAGVTQYF.

This clone appeared once. The chain joins TRBV7-3 to TRBJ1-6; 11 positions agree with TRBD1. The CDR3 totals 14 residues. Germline V CDR1 and CDR2: SGHTA, FQGTGA. The V segment lost 5 bases and the J segment 10 bases; nucleotides outside the gene matches: 4. The CDR3 is CASSTGQGGSPLHF. CDR3 coding DNA: TGTGCCAGCAGCACGGGACAGGGGGGGTCACCCCTCCACTTT. Full variable domain (missing parts from reference TRBV7-3 and TRBJ1-6): GAGVSQTPSNKVTEKGKYVELRCDPISGHTALYWYRQSLGQGPEFLIYFQGTGAADDSGLPNDRFFAVRPEGSVSTLKIQRTERGDSAVYLCASSTGQGGSPLHFGNGTRLTVT.

CDR3 nucleotides: TGTGCCAGCAGAACCCGTGGACACTCCTACGAGCAGTACTTC. The encoded protein is CASRTRGHSYEQYF. The chain recombines TRBV5-4 with TRBJ2-7, with a possible D match to TRBD1 (5 bases). The length of the CDR3 is 14 residues. The germline gives CDR1 SGHNT, CDR2 YYREEE (reference sequence). Trimming stripped 5 bases from V and 0 bases from J, with 12 bases between.

The V call is TRBV7-3, the J call TRBJ1-1, with TRBD1 as a possible D gene (5 bases). Germline V gene sequence: CDR1 SGHTA, CDR2 FQGTGA. V lost 5 bases and J 3 bases, leaving 13 bases between the germline ends. The CDR3 consists of 14 residues. The CDR3 protein is CASSRGEGYTEAFF. Written as DNA, the CDR3 is TGTGCCAGCAGCCGAGGGGAGGGGTACACTGAAGCTTTCTTT.

This CDR3 is CASSFNGETQYF. DNA of the CDR3: TGTGCCAGCAGTTTTAACGGGGAGACCCAGTACTTC. The J gene is TRBJ2-5, the V gene TRBV6-1; D gene uncertain. This CDR3 comprises 12 residues. From germline, CDR1 is MNHNS and CDR2 SASEGT. The V and J ends lost 5 bases and 5 bases respectively, with 9 bases between them.

The CDR3 nucleotides are TGTGCCAGCAGTCTGACTAGCGGGGTAGCAGAGACCCAGTACTTC. Residues: CASSLTSGVAETQYF. This chain uses TRBV2 with TRBJ2-5, with 11 bases matching TRBD2. CDR1 is SNHLY, CDR2 FYNNEI, per germline. The V and J ends lost 5 bases and 4 bases, in that order; junction bases with no gene match: 6. CDR3 length equals 15 residues.

This clone is a singleton in its sample. The gene calls are TRBV6-5 and TRBJ2-7, with no clear D. Trimming removed 2 bases from V and 2 bases from J, with 10 bases in between. CDR3 length equals 14 residues. Germline V gene lookup returns CDR1 MNHEY and CDR2 SVGAGI. The CDR3 spells CASSYGSVPYEQYF. The CDR3 DNA is TGTGCCAGCAGTTACGGGTCGGTTCCCTACGAGCAGTACTTC.

This chain links TRBV7-2 with TRBJ2-3; the D is unclear. The CDR3 contains 13 residues. Per the germline V gene, CDR1 is SGHTA and CDR2 is FQGNSA. Trimming removed 3 bases from V and 6 bases from J, with 10 bases in between. CDR3: CASSFVDWDTQYF. In DNA form, the CDR3 reads TGTGCCAGCAGCTTCGTGGATTGGGATACGCAGTATTTT.

This clone was seen a handful of times. The J gene is TRBJ1-6, the V gene TRBV28; the D gene is possibly TRBD1 (6 bases). V dropped 6 bases and J dropped 10 bases, with 10 bases sitting between them. Germline CDR1 and CDR2: MDHEN and SYDVKM. This CDR3 has 12 amino acids. CDR3 in DNA: TGTGCCAGCAGAGTTCAGGGGTCACCCCTCCACTTT. Translating gives CASRVQGSPLHF. Complete variable domain (other parts from reference TRBV28 and TRBJ1-6): DVKVTQSSRYLVKRTGEKVFLECVQDMDHENMFWYRQDPGLGLRLIYFSYDVKMKEKGDIPEGYSVSREKKERFSLILESASTNQTSMYLCASRVQGSPLHFGNGTRLTVT.

This clone is a singleton in its sample. The chain links TRBV28 to TRBJ2-3; 9 bases match TRBD2. The V and J ends lost 4 bases and 1 base, in that order; junction bases with no gene match: 6. CDR3 length: 16 amino acids. Germline V lookup: CDR1 MDHEN, CDR2 SYDVKM. In DNA form, the CDR3 reads TGTGCCAGCAGTTACGGACTAGCGTGGGGCACAGATACGCAGTATTTT. Amino acids: CASSYGLAWGTDTQYF.

This chain connects TRBV6-1 to TRBJ1-1; 7 nucleotides agree with TRBD1. Trimming removed 2 bases from V and 0 bases from J; junction bases left unmatched: 3. CDR3 length equals 15 residues. The germline gives CDR1 MNHNS, CDR2 SASEGT. This chain's CDR3 is CASSERTGLNTEAFF. CDR3 in DNA: TGTGCCAGCAGTGAACGGACAGGCCTGAACACTGAAGCTTTCTTT.

The rearrangement uses TRBV7-2 and TRBJ2-5; D possibly uses TRBD1 or TRBD2 (6 bases each). CDR1 is SGHTA, CDR2 FQGNSA, per germline. CDR3 size: 15 residues. The V end was cut by 1 base, the J end by 1 base, with 10 bases between. The chain's CDR3 is CASSLGGALQETQYF. DNA of the CDR3: TGTGCCAGCAGCTTAGGGGGGGCGCTCCAAGAGACCCAGTACTTC.

To note about this clone: Additional DNA sequences in this sample encode the identical CDR3. V and J are TRBV2 and TRBJ2-7, with no clear D. V gave up 2 bases and J gave up 2 bases, with 4 bases separating them. Looked up from germline, CDR1 is SNHLY and CDR2 is FYNNEI. CDR3 length: 12 residues. CDR3 nucleotide sequence: TGTGCCAGCAGTGAACAAGCCTACGAGCAGTACTTC. Translation: CASSEQAYEQYF.